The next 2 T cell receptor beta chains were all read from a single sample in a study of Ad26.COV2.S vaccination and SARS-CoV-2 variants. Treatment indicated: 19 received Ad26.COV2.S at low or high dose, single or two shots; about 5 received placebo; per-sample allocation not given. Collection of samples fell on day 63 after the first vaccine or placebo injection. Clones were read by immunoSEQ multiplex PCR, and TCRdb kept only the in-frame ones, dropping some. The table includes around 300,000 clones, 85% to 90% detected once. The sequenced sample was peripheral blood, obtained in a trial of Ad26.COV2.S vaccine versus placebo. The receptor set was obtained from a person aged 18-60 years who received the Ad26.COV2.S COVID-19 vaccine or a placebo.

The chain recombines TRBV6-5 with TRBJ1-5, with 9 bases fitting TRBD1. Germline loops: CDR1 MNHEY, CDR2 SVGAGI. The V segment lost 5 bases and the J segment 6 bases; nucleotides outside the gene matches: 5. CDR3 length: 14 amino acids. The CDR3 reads CASSRTGGFQPQHF. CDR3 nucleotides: TGTGCCAGCAGTCGTACAGGGGGCTTTCAGCCCCAGCATTTT.

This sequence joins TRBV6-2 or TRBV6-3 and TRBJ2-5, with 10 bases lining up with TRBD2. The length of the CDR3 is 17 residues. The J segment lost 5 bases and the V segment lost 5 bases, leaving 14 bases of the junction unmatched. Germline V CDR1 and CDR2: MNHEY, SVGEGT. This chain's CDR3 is CASSKKQRGGLWETQYF. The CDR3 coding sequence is TGTGCCAGCAGTAAAAAACAGCGGGGGGGCCTTTGGGAGACCCAGTACTTC.